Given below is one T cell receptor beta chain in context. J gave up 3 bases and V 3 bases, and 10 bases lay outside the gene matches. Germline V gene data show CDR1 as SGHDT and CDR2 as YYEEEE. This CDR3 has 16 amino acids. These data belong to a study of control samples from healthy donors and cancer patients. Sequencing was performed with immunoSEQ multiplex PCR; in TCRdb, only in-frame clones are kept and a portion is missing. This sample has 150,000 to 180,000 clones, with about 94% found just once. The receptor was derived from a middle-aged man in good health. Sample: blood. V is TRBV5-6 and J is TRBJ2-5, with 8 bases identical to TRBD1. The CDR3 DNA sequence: TGTGCCAGCAGCTCCTACGGGGGACAGGCGAAAGAGACCCAGTACTTC. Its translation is CASSSYGGQAKETQYF.